This paragraph reports one T cell receptor beta chain. This record belongs to a study of immune cell composition in non-small cell lung cancer. Libraries were prepared by immunoSEQ multiplex PCR; TCRdb keeps only in-frame clonotypes and omits some of them. The sample records about 7,600 clones, 75% to 85% being singletons. Trimming shortened V by 5 bases and J by 0 bases, and 10 bases separated the two germline ends. CDR3 length: 14 amino acids. Germline-derived CDR1 and CDR2 are SNHLY and FYNNEI. This chain joins TRBV2 and TRBJ1-1, with TRBD1 as a possible D gene (5 bases). This clonotype originated in a human donor with non-small cell lung cancer. Sequences were obtained from lung tumor tissue. The CDR3 region has the DNA TGTGCCAGCAGTAGCCAACAGGTGAACACTGAAGCTTTCTTT. Translation gives CASSSQQVNTEAFF.